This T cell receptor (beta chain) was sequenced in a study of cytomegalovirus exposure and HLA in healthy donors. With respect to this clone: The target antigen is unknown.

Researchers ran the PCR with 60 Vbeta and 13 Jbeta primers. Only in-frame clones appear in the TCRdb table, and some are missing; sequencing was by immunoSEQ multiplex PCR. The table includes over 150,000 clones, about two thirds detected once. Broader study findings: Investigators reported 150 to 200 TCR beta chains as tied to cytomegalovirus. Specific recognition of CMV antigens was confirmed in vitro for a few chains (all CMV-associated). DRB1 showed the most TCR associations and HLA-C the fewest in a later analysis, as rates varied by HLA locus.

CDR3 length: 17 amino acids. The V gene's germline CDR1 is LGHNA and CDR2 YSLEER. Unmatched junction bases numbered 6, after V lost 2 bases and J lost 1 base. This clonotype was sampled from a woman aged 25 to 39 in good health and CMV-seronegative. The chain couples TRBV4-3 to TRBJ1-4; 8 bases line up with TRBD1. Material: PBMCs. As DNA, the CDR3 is TGCGCCAGCAGCCAAACTGGCAGGGGGCGAACTAATGAAAAACTGTTTTTT. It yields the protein CASSQTGRGRTNEKLFF.